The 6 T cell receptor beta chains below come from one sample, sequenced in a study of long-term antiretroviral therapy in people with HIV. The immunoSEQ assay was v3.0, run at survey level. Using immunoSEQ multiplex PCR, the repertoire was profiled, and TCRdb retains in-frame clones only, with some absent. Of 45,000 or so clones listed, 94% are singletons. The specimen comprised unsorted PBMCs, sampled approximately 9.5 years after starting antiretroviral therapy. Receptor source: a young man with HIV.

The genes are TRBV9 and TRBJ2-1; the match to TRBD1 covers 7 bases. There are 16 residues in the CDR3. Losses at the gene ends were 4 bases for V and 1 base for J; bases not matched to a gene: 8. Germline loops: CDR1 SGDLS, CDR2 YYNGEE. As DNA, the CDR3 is TGTGCCAGCAGCCGCTTAGGGGGCGGGTCCTACAATGAGCAGTTCTTC. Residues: CASSRLGGGSYNEQFF.

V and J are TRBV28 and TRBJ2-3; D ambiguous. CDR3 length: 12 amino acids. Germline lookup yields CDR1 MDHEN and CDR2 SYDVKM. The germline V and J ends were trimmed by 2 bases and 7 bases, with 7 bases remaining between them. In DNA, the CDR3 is TGTGCCAGCAGTTTAGGGGTGAATACGCAGTATTTT. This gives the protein CASSLGVNTQYF. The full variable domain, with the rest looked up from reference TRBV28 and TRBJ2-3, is DVKVTQSSRYLVKRTGEKVFLECVQDMDHENMFWYRQDPGLGLRLIYFSYDVKMKEKGDIPEGYSVSREKKERFSLILESASTNQTSMYLCASSLGVNTQYFGPGTRLTVL.

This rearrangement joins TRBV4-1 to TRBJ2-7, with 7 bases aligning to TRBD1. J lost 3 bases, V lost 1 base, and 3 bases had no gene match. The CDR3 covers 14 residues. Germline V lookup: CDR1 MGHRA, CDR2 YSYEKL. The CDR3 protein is CASSQGDRSYEQYV. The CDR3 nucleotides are TGCGCCAGCAGCCAAGGGGACAGAAGCTACGAGCAGTACGTC.

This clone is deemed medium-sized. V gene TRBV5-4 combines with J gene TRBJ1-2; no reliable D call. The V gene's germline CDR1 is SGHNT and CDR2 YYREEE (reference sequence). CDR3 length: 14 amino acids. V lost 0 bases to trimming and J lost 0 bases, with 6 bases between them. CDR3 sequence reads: CASSLAGANYGYTF. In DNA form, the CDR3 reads TGTGCCAGCAGCTTGGCCGGGGCTAACTATGGCTACACCTTC.

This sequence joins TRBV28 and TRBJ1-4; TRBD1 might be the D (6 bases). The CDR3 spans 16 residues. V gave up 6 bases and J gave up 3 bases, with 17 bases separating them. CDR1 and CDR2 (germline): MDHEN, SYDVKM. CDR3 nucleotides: TGTGCCAGCAGGGGGTCGGCAGGGGCGGCTAATGAAAAACTGTTTTTT. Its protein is CASRGSAGAANEKLFF.

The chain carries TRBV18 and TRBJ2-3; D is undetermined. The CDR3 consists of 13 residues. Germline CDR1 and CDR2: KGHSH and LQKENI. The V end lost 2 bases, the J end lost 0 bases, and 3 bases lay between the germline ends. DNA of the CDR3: TGTGCCAGCTCACCAGGCAGCACAGATACGCAGTATTTT. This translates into CASSPGSTDTQYF.